This is a list of T cell receptor beta chains from one sample in a study of cytomegalovirus exposure and HLA in healthy donors. Sequenced by immunoSEQ multiplex PCR; TCRdb stores in-frame clones only, minus some. The table has some 120,000 clones, approximately 80% seen once. The specimen sequenced was PBMCs. These receptors were obtained from a man aged 35 to 55 in good health and CMV-seronegative. Both conserved end residues are part of each CDR3. The order of the fields is J gene, clone size, CDR3 length, D gene, V gene, CDR3 DNA, CDR3 protein. D genes are given only for firm matches. Rows give clone size only sometimes, using once, few, many, or a class for an expanded clone.

>TRBJ2-5|.|15|TRBD2|TRBV6-1
TGTGCCAGCAGGGGGGGACTAGCGGGAGGGGAGACCCAGTACTTC
CASRGGLAGGETQYF
>TRBJ1-2|.|13|TRBD1|TRBV14
TGTGCCAGCAGCCTAGGGACAGACTATGGCTACACCTTC
CASSLGTDYGYTF
>TRBJ2-7|.|15|TRBD2|TRBV7-9
TGTGCCAGCAGCCTCTCGCGGGGGGGCGTGGACGAGCAGTACTTC
CASSLSRGGVDEQYF
>TRBJ2-5|.|16|TRBD1|TRBV5-1
TGCGCCAGCAGCTACGGGGACAGGGGGCGAGGGGAGGCCCAGTACTTC
CASSYGDRGRGEAQYF
>TRBJ2-1|.|11|.|TRBV30
TGTGCCTGGAGTCGACAGAATGAGCAGTTCTTC
CAWSRQNEQFF
>TRBJ1-2|.|11|.|TRBV20-1
TGCAGTGCCCCTACAGGAGGGGGCTACACCTTC
CSAPTGGGYTF
>TRBJ2-1|.|15|.|TRBV5-1
TGCGCCAGCAGCGGAACGGGGGTCACATACAATGAGCAGTTCTTC
CASSGTGVTYNEQFF
>TRBJ2-5|.|12|.|TRBV7-2
TGTGCCAGCAGCTTATCCCGGGAGACCCAGTACTTC
CASSLSRETQYF
>TRBJ2-3|few|17|TRBD2|TRBV4-1
TGCGCCAGCAGCCAAGAAGGCAGCGGGGGGGCCGAAGATACGCAGTATTTT
CASSQEGSGGAEDTQYF
>TRBJ1-2|.|13|.|TRBV2
TGTGCCAGCAGTGAAGCGCGCCAGGGAGGCTACACCTTC
CASSEARQGGYTF
>TRBJ2-3|.|13|.|TRBV29-1
TGCAGCGTTGAAGAGAGGAGCACAGATACGCAGTATTTT
CSVEERSTDTQYF
>TRBJ2-3|.|15|TRBD1|TRBV27
TGTGCCAGCAGTTCTCAGGGGGCGGACACAGATACGCAGTATTTT
CASSSQGADTDTQYF
>TRBJ1-6|.|16|TRBD1|TRBV6-5
TGTGCCAGCAGTTACTCGGCCGGGACAGGGAATTCACCCCTCCACTTT
CASSYSAGTGNSPLHF
>TRBJ1-4|.|16|TRBD1|TRBV2
TGTGCCAGCACTGGGGACAGGAGCCTTGTGGGGGGAAAACTGTTTTTT
CASTGDRSLVGGKLFF
>TRBJ2-5|.|15|TRBD1|TRBV7-9
TGTGCCAGCAACCGACAGGGCTTGTGGGAAGAGACCCAGTACTTC
CASNRQGLWEETQYF
>TRBJ1-3|.|13|TRBD1|TRBV30
TGTGCCTGGACGACAGGGGGCGGAAACACCATATATTTT
CAWTTGGGNTIYF
>TRBJ2-5|.|13|TRBD1|TRBV5-1
TGCGCCAGCAGCCCGACAGGGCAAGAGACCCAGTACTTC
CASSPTGQETQYF
>TRBJ1-2|.|12|.|TRBV19
TGTGCCAGTAGCCCACAGAACTATGGCTACACCTTC
CASSPQNYGYTF
>TRBJ2-2|.|15|TRBD1|TRBV6-4
TGTGCCAGCAGTGGTCGGGACAGGGGGTCCGGGGAGCTGTTTTTT
CASSGRDRGSGELFF
>TRBJ2-1|.|14|TRBD2|TRBV28
TGTGCCAGCAGTGTTACTAGCGGAGGCAATGAGCAGTTCTTC
CASSVTSGGNEQFF
>TRBJ2-7|.|15|TRBD2|TRBV5-1
TGCGCCAGCAGCTTGGGCCTAGCGGGGGCATACGAGCAGTACTTC
CASSLGLAGAYEQYF
>TRBJ2-3|.|16|.|TRBV2
TGTGCCAGCAGTGAATATAAGCGCCGCGGCCCAGATACGCAGTATTTT
CASSEYKRRGPDTQYF
>TRBJ2-3|few|14|TRBD1|TRBV5-4
TGTGCCAGCAGCTCGGGACAGACCACAGATACGCAGTATTTT
CASSSGQTTDTQYF
>TRBJ2-7|few|14|TRBD1|TRBV18
TGTGCCAGCTCACCCTCGGACAGGGCCTACGAGCAGTACTTC
CASSPSDRAYEQYF
>TRBJ2-7|.|15|TRBD2|TRBV6-5
TGTGCCAGCAGACAGACTAGCGGGAGGCCCTACGAGCAGTACTTC
CASRQTSGRPYEQYF
>TRBJ2-5|.|16|TRBD1|TRBV5-1
TGCGCCAGCAGCGCCCCCCAGGACAGGGTGCTTGGGACCCAGTACTTC
CASSAPQDRVLGTQYF
>TRBJ1-5|.|15|.|TRBV4-2
TGTGCCAGCAGCCAAGAGGCGGGGGTCAATCAGCCCCAGCATTTT
CASSQEAGVNQPQHF
>TRBJ2-7|.|15|.|TRBV4-2
TGTGCCAGCAGCCAAGGAACAGGGAGCGCGTACGAGCAGTACTTC
CASSQGTGSAYEQYF
>TRBJ2-1|.|19|.|TRBV28
TGTGCCAGCAGTTTCTCGTTAACGCTCCAGGGTACCCTATTCAATGAGCAGTTCTTC
CASSFSLTLQGTLFNEQFF
>TRBJ1-3|.|15|.|TRBV6-5
TGTGCCAGCAGTTACCAGGGAATCTCTGGAAACACCATATATTTT
CASSYQGISGNTIYF
>TRBJ1-4|.|16|.|TRBV6-5
TGTGCCAGCAGTTACTCAGGGGCTGGGGCTAATGAAAAACTGTTTTTT
CASSYSGAGANEKLFF
>TRBJ2-6|few|16|.|TRBV28
TGTGCCAGCAGGCCTCCCCCTAGCTCTGGGGCCAACGTCCTGACTTTC
CASRPPPSSGANVLTF
>TRBJ1-2|.|11|.|TRBV2
TGTGCCAGCAGTGGGGTCAGGGATAACACCTTC
CASSGVRDNTF
>TRBJ1-5|.|15|.|TRBV19
TGTGCCAGTAGGGCACCCGGAGGGAGCAATCAGCCCCAGCATTTT
CASRAPGGSNQPQHF
>TRBJ2-7|.|14|.|TRBV7-9
TGTGCCAGCAGCCCTACTAAGGGGCTCTACGAGCAGTACTTC
CASSPTKGLYEQYF
>TRBJ1-2|.|15|.|TRBV11-2
TGTGCCAGCAGCCCCCGACAGGATTCTAACTATGGCTACACCTTC
CASSPRQDSNYGYTF
>TRBJ1-5|.|13|.|TRBV10-3
TGTGCCATCACCCCCGGCCAGGGGCAGCCCCAGCATTTT
CAITPGQGQPQHF
>TRBJ1-2|.|14|.|TRBV28
TGTGCCAGCGCCGAGTCCATAACCAACTATGGCTACACCTTC
CASAESITNYGYTF
>TRBJ1-2|.|13|.|TRBV2
TGTGCCAGCAGAGACTTAGGTCGCCAAGGCTACACCTTC
CASRDLGRQGYTF
>TRBJ2-5|.|12|.|TRBV10-3
TGTGCCATCAGGGGACTCCAAGAGACCCAGTACTTC
CAIRGLQETQYF
>TRBJ2-1|.|19|TRBD1|TRBV7-2
TGTGCCAGCAGCCACCCCGGGACAGGGGCCCCGAGCTCCTACAATGAGCAGTTCTTC
CASSHPGTGAPSSYNEQFF
>TRBJ1-5|.|14|TRBD1|TRBV5-1
TGCGCCAGCAGCCAAGGACAGGGTAATCAGCCCCAGCATTTT
CASSQGQGNQPQHF
>TRBJ2-7|few|17|TRBD1|TRBV15
TGTGCCACCAGCAGGGGAATAGGGACAGGCCGCTCCTACGAGCAGTACTTC
CATSRGIGTGRSYEQYF
>TRBJ2-5|.|16|.|TRBV7-2
TGTGCCAGCAGCTTAGTAGGGGTCCCGTACCAAGAGACCCAGTACTTC
CASSLVGVPYQETQYF
>TRBJ2-1|.|10|.|TRBV30
TGTGCCTGGAGACGGGATGAGCAGTTCTTC
CAWRRDEQFF
>TRBJ1-5|once|15|.|TRBV4-1
TGCGCCAGCAGCCAAGATGGAGCTAGCAATCAGCCCCAGCATTTT
CASSQDGASNQPQHF
>TRBJ1-3|.|15|TRBD1|TRBV6-6
TGTGCCAGCAGTCAACCGGGACAGGACCTAAACACCATATATTTT
CASSQPGQDLNTIYF
>TRBJ2-3|.|15|.|TRBV5-1
TGCGCCAGCAGCTTGGTACAGCTTGACACAGATACGCAGTATTTT
CASSLVQLDTDTQYF
>TRBJ2-7|.|13|TRBD2|TRBV6-1
TGTGCCAGTCTTCTAGCGGTTCCCTACGAGCAGTACTTC
CASLLAVPYEQYF
>TRBJ1-5|.|14|.|TRBV6-5
TGTGCCAGCAGTTACGGCGCAGGGTCACAGCCCCAGCATTTT
CASSYGAGSQPQHF
>TRBJ2-1|.|15|TRBD2|TRBV5-4
TGTGCCAGCAGCTTGGGGGGTCCGGGGGGGAATGAGCAGTTCTTC
CASSLGGPGGNEQFF